The 29 T cell receptor beta chains listed next were all sequenced from one sample in a study of cytomegalovirus exposure and HLA in healthy donors. The PCR made use of 60 Vbeta and 13 Jbeta primers. The repertoire was sequenced with immunoSEQ multiplex PCR; TCRdb's copy has only in-frame clones and lacks some. The data show roughly 160,000 clones, around 80% seen once. Sequencing input: PBMCs. The receptors shown here come from a boy between 2 and 10 years old in good health and CMV-seronegative.

CDR3 amino acids: CASSNGLAGDEQYF. CDR3 sequence (DNA): TGTGCCAGTAGTAACGGACTAGCGGGAGACGAGCAGTACTTC. The chain carries TRBV19 and TRBJ2-7; 13 nucleotides line up with TRBD2. This CDR3 is 14 amino acids long. The germline gives CDR1 LNHDA, CDR2 SQIVND (reference sequence). V lost 4 bases and J lost 5; bases outside the gene matches: 2.

The chain combines TRBV7-9 with TRBJ2-5; no clear D gene. The CDR3 has 11 amino acids. Looked up from germline, CDR1 is SEHNR and CDR2 is FQNEAQ (reference sequence). The germline V and J ends were trimmed by 4 bases and 9 bases, with 9 bases remaining between them. In DNA form, the CDR3 reads TGTGCCAGCAGCTCCCCCGGGTCCCAGTACTTC. Its protein is CASSSPGSQYF.

As DNA, the CDR3 is TGTGCCAGCAGGACCACCGGGACAGCACTTAGCGAGACCCAGTACTTC. It specifies CASRTTGTALSETQYF. The chain is built from TRBV27 and TRBJ2-5; 7 bases line up with TRBD1. V lost 6 bases to trimming and J lost 5 bases; unmatched junction nucleotides: 15. This CDR3 comprises 16 residues. The germline CDR1 and CDR2 sequences are MNHEY and SMNVEV (reference sequence).

V and J are TRBV5-1 and TRBJ2-7, with TRBD2 matching over 8 bases. Germline V gene lookup returns CDR1 SGHRS and CDR2 YFSETQ. CDR3 size: 14 residues. Trimming took 0 bases from V and 5 from J; bases not matched to a gene: 4. The DNA for the CDR3 is TGCGCCAGCAGCTTGGGAAGCGGGGGAGACGAGCAGTACGTC. It codes for CASSLGSGGDEQYV.

This clone has just a few counts. The genes are TRBV7-9 and TRBJ1-2; D gene uncertain. The CDR3 is made up of 11 amino acids. V was clipped by 5 bases and J by 8 bases, with 9 bases between them. CDR1 is SEHNR and CDR2 is FQNEAQ in the germline V gene (reference sequence). CDR3 DNA sequence: TGTGCCAGCAGCCGCGGGGAAGGCTACACCTTC. It encodes CASSRGEGYTF. Combining the CDR3 with reference TRBV7-9 and TRBJ1-2 gives the whole variable domain DTGVSQNPRHKITKRGQNVTFRCDPISEHNRLYWYRQTLGQGPEFLTYFQNEAQLEKSRLLSDRFSAERPKGSFSTLEIQRTEQGDSAMYLCASSRGEGYTFGSGTRLTVV.

This chain links TRBV19 with TRBJ1-1; 8 nucleotides agree with TRBD1. This CDR3 is built from 15 residues. Germline CDR1 reads LNHDA; CDR2 reads SQIVND (reference sequence). V was pared by 5 bases and J by 4 bases, with 9 bases of the junction left unmatched. This chain's CDR3 is CASSPRTGQTTEAFF. The CDR3 nucleotides read TGTGCCAGTAGTCCCCGGACAGGGCAAACCACTGAAGCTTTCTTT.

The rearrangement links TRBV29-1 to TRBJ1-2, with a possible D match to TRBD1 (5 bases). The CDR3 covers 12 residues. CDR1 SQVTM and CDR2 ANQGSEA come from the germline V gene. V lost 3 bases, J lost 8 bases, and 13 bases lay in between. CDR3 region: CSVEGFGGGYTF. The CDR3 DNA reads TGCAGCGTTGAGGGATTCGGGGGGGGCTACACCTTC.

This chain uses TRBV6-5 with TRBJ2-7, with 8 bases identical to TRBD1. Germline V gene sequence: CDR1 MNHEY, CDR2 SVGAGI. This CDR3 region has 15 residues. After removal of 4 bases from V and 2 bases from J, the junction contained 7 bases not matched to a gene. The CDR3 spells CASSWRDRFTYEQYV. In DNA form, the CDR3 reads TGTGCCAGCAGTTGGCGGGACAGGTTTACCTACGAGCAGTACGTC.

V and J are TRBV29-1 and TRBJ1-2, with TRBD1 identical over 8 bases. CDR1 is SQVTM, CDR2 ANQGSEA, per germline. The CDR3 spans 13 residues. The ends lost 0 bases at V and 7 bases at J; junction bases unmatched: 4. This chain's CDR3 is CSVEEPTGVGYTF. The CDR3 coding sequence is TGCAGCGTTGAAGAGCCGACAGGGGTTGGCTACACCTTC.

The chain carries TRBV7-3 and TRBJ2-1; 8 nucleotides match TRBD1. CDR3 length: 15 amino acids. V lost 4 bases, J lost 5 bases, and 7 bases stayed unmatched. From germline, CDR1 is SGHTA and CDR2 FQGTGA. Here the CDR3 DNA reads TGTGCCAGCAGCTCCTCGGGACAGGTTAACAATGAGCAGTTCTTC. Amino acid sequence: CASSSSGQVNNEQFF.

The chain combines TRBV7-6 with TRBJ2-2; 12 nucleotides match TRBD2. This CDR3 spans 18 amino acids. The trim removed 4 bases at V and 4 bases at J, leaving 10 bases unmatched. CDR1 is SGHVS and CDR2 is FNYEAQ in the germline V gene. CDR3 nucleotides: TGTGCCAGCAGCTACGGGGCCACTAGCGGGAGGTCCACCGGGGAGCTGTTTTTT. Protein product: CASSYGATSGRSTGELFF.

The chain has TRBV9 and TRBJ2-2; tentatively, D is TRBD2 (7 bases). V lost 0 bases to trimming and J lost 6 bases, with 15 bases between them. Per germline, CDR1 SGDLS and CDR2 YYNGEE. CDR3 length: 16 residues. CDR3 residues: CASSVGVGGRSGELFF. The CDR3 region has the DNA TGTGCCAGCAGCGTAGGGGTGGGGGGGCGTTCCGGGGAGCTGTTTTTT. Supplemented by reference TRBV9 and TRBJ2-2, the full variable domain reads DSGVTQTPKHLITATGQRVTLRCSPRSGDLSVYWYQQSLDQGLQFLIQYYNGEERAKGNILERFSAQQFPDLHSELNLSSLELGDSALYFCASSVGVGGRSGELFFGEGSRLTVL.

This chain joins TRBV6-5 and TRBJ2-3; D is possibly TRBD2 (5 bases). Trimming stripped 6 bases from V and 6 bases from J, with 13 bases between. CDR1 is MNHEY, CDR2 SVGAGI, per germline. CDR3 length equals 13 residues. CDR3: CASRPPGKDTQYF. DNA for the CDR3: TGTGCCAGCAGACCCCCGGGGAAGGATACGCAGTATTTT.

This clone was seen only once. This chain links TRBV9 with TRBJ2-2; 7 bases line up with TRBD2. The CDR3 sequence is 17 residues long. With V trimmed by 1 base and J by 3 bases, 9 bases remained unmatched. CDR1 SGDLS and CDR2 YYNGEE come from the germline V gene. CDR3 sequence reads: CASSVRGDYPDTGELFF. The CDR3 DNA follows: TGTGCCAGCAGCGTACGGGGGGACTATCCTGACACCGGGGAGCTGTTTTTT. The full variable domain, rest sourced from reference TRBV9 and TRBJ2-2, is DSGVTQTPKHLITATGQRVTLRCSPRSGDLSVYWYQQSLDQGLQFLIQYYNGEERAKGNILERFSAQQFPDLHSELNLSSLELGDSALYFCASSVRGDYPDTGELFFGEGSRLTVL.

This CDR3 is CASSRTPGSGSDTQYF. CDR3 bases: TGTGCCAGCAGCCGAACACCGGGGAGTGGGTCAGATACGCAGTATTTT. The chain carries TRBV9 and TRBJ2-3, with a weak D call TRBD2 (5 bases). V was clipped by 4 bases and J by 4 bases, with 19 bases between them. From germline, CDR1 is SGDLS and CDR2 YYNGEE. The CDR3 is 16 residues long.

The chain couples TRBV14 to TRBJ1-1; D remains unclear. CDR1 is SGHDN, CDR2 FVKESK, per germline. This CDR3 region has 15 residues. The germline V and J ends were trimmed by 4 bases and 1 base, with 13 bases remaining between them. The DNA of the CDR3 is TGTGCCAGCAGCCTATACGGACTCAGGAACACTGAAGCTTTCTTT. Protein: CASSLYGLRNTEAFF.

The gene calls are TRBV29-1 and TRBJ2-1, with D perhaps matching TRBD2 (5 bases). The germline V and J ends were trimmed by 3 bases and 8 bases, with 20 bases remaining between them. CDR3 length: 15 amino acids. Germline-derived CDR1 and CDR2 are SQVTM and ANQGSEA. The CDR3 DNA follows: TGCAGCGTTGATACCCCCCGGCCCGCGGGCTATGAGCAGTTCTTC. Protein: CSVDTPRPAGYEQFF.

The gene calls are TRBV4-1 and TRBJ2-3; 10 bases align to TRBD2. The J segment lost 3 bases and the V segment lost 1 base, leaving 4 bases of the junction unmatched. Germline V CDR1 and CDR2: MGHRA, YSYEKL. This CDR3 is built from 16 residues. Here the CDR3 reads CASSQGLAGATDTQYF. Here the CDR3 DNA reads TGCGCCAGCAGCCAAGGGCTAGCGGGAGCAACAGATACGCAGTATTTT.

This clone was picked up one time. The chain combines TRBV6-1 with TRBJ1-2; 7 bases align to TRBD1. Per the germline V gene, CDR1 is MNHNS and CDR2 is SASEGT. Germline trimming cut 0 bases from V and 0 bases from J; bases unmatched to any gene: 4. CDR3 size: 16 residues. In DNA, the CDR3 is TGTGCCAGCAGTGAAGCGGCCAGGGGGACTAACTATGGCTACACCTTC. Translating gives CASSEAARGTNYGYTF.

The chain carries TRBV9 and TRBJ2-1; D is ambiguous. Per the germline V gene, CDR1 is SGDLS and CDR2 is YYNGEE. Deletions cut 4 bases from V and 0 bases from J, with 8 bases between. The CDR3 runs to 14 residues. For the CDR3, the DNA is TGTGCCAGCAGCCCACAGTACTCCTACAATGAGCAGTTCTTC. It encodes CASSPQYSYNEQFF.

To note about this clone: The same CDR3 also results from other DNA sequences found in this sample. The genes are TRBV6-5 and TRBJ2-6; maybe TRBD2 (5 bases). V was pared by 6 bases and J by 2 bases, with 11 bases between. Germline-derived CDR1 and CDR2 are MNHEY and SVGAGI. CDR3 length: 15 amino acids. CDR3 DNA sequence: TGTGCCAGCAGCTCCGGGGAGCCTGGGGCCAACGTCCTGACTTTC. Translated, it gives CASSSGEPGANVLTF.

The V and J genes are TRBV15 and TRBJ1-2, with a weak D call TRBD1 (5 bases). The V and J ends lost 6 bases and 6 bases respectively, with 23 bases between them. The length of the CDR3 is 16 residues. Looked up from germline, CDR1 is LNHNV and CDR2 is YYDKDF (reference sequence). The CDR3 here is CATSRVNGSRGDGYTF. For the CDR3, the DNA is TGTGCCACCAGTCGAGTTAACGGGAGTCGGGGGGATGGCTACACCTTC.

This chain uses TRBV30 with TRBJ2-3; perhaps TRBD1 as D (6 bases). Germline CDR1 reads GTSNPN; CDR2 reads SVGIG (reference sequence). The CDR3 is 17 residues long. V was shortened by 4 bases and J by 6 bases, with 26 bases between the two germline ends. The CDR3 here is CAWNRAPNRDPADTQYF. The CDR3 nucleotides read TGTGCCTGGAACAGGGCCCCTAACCGGGACCCGGCGGATACGCAGTATTTT.

This chain uses TRBV14 with TRBJ2-1; 8 bases match TRBD2. Germline V lookup: CDR1 SGHDN, CDR2 FVKESK. The CDR3 length is 15 residues. V lost 1 base and J lost 7; bases outside the gene matches: 6. The CDR3 bases are TGTGCCAGCAGCCAAGCGGCGGGGGGAGGAAATGAGCAGTTCTTC. The encoded protein is CASSQAAGGGNEQFF. The full variable domain, completed using reference TRBV14 and TRBJ2-1, is EAGVTQFPSHSVIEKGQTVTLRCDPISGHDNLYWYRRVMGKEIKFLLHFVKESKQDESGMPNNRFLAERTGGTYSTLKVQPAELEDSGVYFCASSQAAGGGNEQFFGPGTRLTVL.

The rearrangement links TRBV5-8 to TRBJ2-1; D is uncertain. The CDR3 has 15 residues. Trimming shortened V by 0 bases and J by 0 bases, and 7 bases separated the two germline ends. CDR1 is SGHTS and CDR2 is YDEGEE in the germline V gene. CDR3 in amino acids: CASSLGSGSYNEQFF. The CDR3 bases are TGTGCCAGCAGCTTGGGCAGTGGCTCCTACAATGAGCAGTTCTTC.

The CDR3 nucleotides read TGTGCCAGCAGACTTGACAGGGGTGGGAACACCGGGGAGCTGTTTTTT. This translates into CASRLDRGGNTGELFF. The chain combines TRBV4-2 with TRBJ2-2; 8 positions match TRBD1. There are 16 residues in the CDR3. The germline gives CDR1 LGHNA, CDR2 YNFKEQ. V trimming: 6 bases; J trimming: 1 base; junction bases outside the gene matches: 7.

This rearrangement joins TRBV5-4 to TRBJ2-1, with 13 bases identical to TRBD2. The V gene end was trimmed by 4 bases and the J gene end by 5 bases; junction bases not matched to a gene: 3. The CDR3 is made up of 15 amino acids. Per the germline V gene, CDR1 is SGHNT and CDR2 is YYREEE (reference sequence). Written as DNA, the CDR3 is TGTGCCAGCAGCAGGACTAGCGGGGGAGACAATGAGCAGTTCTTC. It yields the protein CASSRTSGGDNEQFF.

The V call is TRBV6-6, the J call TRBJ1-5, with TRBD1 as a possible D gene (6 bases). V gave up 6 bases and J gave up 7 bases, with 19 bases separating them. The CDR3 runs to 15 residues. CDR1 MNHNY and CDR2 SVGAGI come from the germline V gene (reference sequence). The CDR3 DNA reads TGTGCCAGCAGCCCGGGACAAAATCTCCACCAGCCCCAGCATTTT. This encodes CASSPGQNLHQPQHF.

The V call is TRBV9, the J call TRBJ1-2; D remains ambiguous. Germline assignment: CDR1 SGDLS and CDR2 YYNGEE. Trimming stripped 3 bases from V and 2 bases from J, with 5 bases between. This CDR3 has 12 amino acids. The CDR3 loop is CASSAGNYGYTF. The CDR3 nucleotides read TGTGCCAGCAGCGCCGGGAACTATGGCTACACCTTC.